These T cell receptor beta chains were read from a single sample in a study of CD8 T cells in ankylosing spondylitis. TCRdb processed the 5' RACE reads anew with MiXCR; each CDR3 protein has one entry. The table records roughly 700,000 distinct CDR3 sequences, around 17% of them present only once. The sequenced sample consisted of blood, either unsorted or a sorted T cell fraction (not recorded which). The receptors were gathered from a male donor with ankylosing spondylitis. CDR3s leave out the opening cysteine and the closing phenylalanine or tryptophan. Each record gives: clone size, V gene, CDR3 protein. Clone size is not always given. Where it is, it says once, few, many or a class for expanded clones.

>few|TRBV6-2/TRBV6-3
ASSYTRTGELF
>many|TRBV5-1
ASIPQGGNTEAF
>few|TRBV7-9
ASSQGHYGYT
>NA|TRBV4-2
ASSQDLAQAYT
>NA|TRBV19
ASRPTGGAYEQY
>NA|TRBV18
ASSRLNGGEQF
>few|TRBV11-3
ASREGTGSYNEQF
>NA|TRBV20-1
SATRDRDYGYT
>NA|TRBV28
ASWLAGGKQETQY
>few|TRBV28
ASSLFPQVGSTDTQY
>few|TRBV11-2
ASSPTRLAGYGELF
>few|TRBV10-3
AISEIGSAEAF
>few|TRBV18
ASSPPGVQETQY
>NA|TRBV20-1
SARDEVIPTGELF
>few|TRBV5-1
ASTMGTTTDTQY
>many|TRBV5-1
ASRGTGAYEQY
>NA|TRBV5-5
ASSLPDRAIYEQY
>NA|TRBV4-2
ASSQIGGTDYNEQF
>few|TRBV20-1
SAKGTGQKLF
>few|TRBV20-1
SARERDTEAF
>NA|TRBV12-3/TRBV12-4
ASSFGTGNTIY
>NA|TRBV12-3/TRBV12-4
ASKPYRDRVSYEQY
>few|TRBV7-8
ASSQGSPTDTQY
>few|TRBV7-2
ASSLVVGAAQH
>few|TRBV7-9
ASSLAGPNYEQY
>NA|TRBV4-1
ASSQDTQRFWGEKLF
>NA|TRBV5-1
ASSSGPTAEQF